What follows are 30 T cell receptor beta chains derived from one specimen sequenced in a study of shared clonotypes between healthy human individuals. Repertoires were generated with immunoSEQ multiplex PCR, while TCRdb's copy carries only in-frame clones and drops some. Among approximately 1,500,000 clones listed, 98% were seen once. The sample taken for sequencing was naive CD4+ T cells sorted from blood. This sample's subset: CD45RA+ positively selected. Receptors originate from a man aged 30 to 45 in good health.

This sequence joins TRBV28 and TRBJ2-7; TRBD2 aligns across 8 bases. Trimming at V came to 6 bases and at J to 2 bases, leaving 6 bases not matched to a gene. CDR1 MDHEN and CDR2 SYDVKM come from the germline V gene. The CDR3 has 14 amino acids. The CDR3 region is CASRASGPPYEQYF. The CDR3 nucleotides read TGTGCCAGCAGAGCTAGCGGGCCCCCCTACGAGCAGTACTTC.

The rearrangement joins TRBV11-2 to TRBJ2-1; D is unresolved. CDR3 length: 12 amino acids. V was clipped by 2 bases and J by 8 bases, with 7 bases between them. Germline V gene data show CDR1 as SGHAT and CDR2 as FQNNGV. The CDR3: CASSLQVHEQFF. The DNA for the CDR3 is TGTGCCAGCAGCTTACAGGTTCATGAGCAGTTCTTC. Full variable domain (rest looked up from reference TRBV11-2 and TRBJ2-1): EAGVAQSPRYKIIEKRQSVAFWCNPISGHATLYWYQQILGQGPKLLIQFQNNGVVDDSQLPKDRFSAERLKGVDSTLKIQPAKLEDSAVYLCASSLQVHEQFFGPGTRLTVL.

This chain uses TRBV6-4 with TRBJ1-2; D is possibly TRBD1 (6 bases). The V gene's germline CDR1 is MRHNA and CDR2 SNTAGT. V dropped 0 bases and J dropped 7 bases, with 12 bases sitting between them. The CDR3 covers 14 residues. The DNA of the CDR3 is TGTGCCAGCAGTGACTCGTGGGGGGGCGGTGGCTACACCTTC. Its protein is CASSDSWGGGGYTF.

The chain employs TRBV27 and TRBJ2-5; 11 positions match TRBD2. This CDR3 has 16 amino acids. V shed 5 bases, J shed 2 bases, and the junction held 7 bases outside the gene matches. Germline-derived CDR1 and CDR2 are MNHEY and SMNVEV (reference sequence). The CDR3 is CASSQPGTSGQETQYF. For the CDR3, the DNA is TGTGCCAGCAGTCAGCCCGGGACTAGCGGTCAAGAGACCCAGTACTTC.

The CDR3 here is CASSQVSVLGEQFF. The CDR3 nucleotides read TGTGCCAGCAGCCAAGTTTCAGTCTTGGGTGAGCAGTTCTTC. The chain uses TRBV4-2 and TRBJ2-1, with D hard to call. There are 14 residues in the CDR3. V was clipped by 1 base and J by 9 bases, with 13 bases between them. Germline V lookup: CDR1 LGHNA, CDR2 YNFKEQ.

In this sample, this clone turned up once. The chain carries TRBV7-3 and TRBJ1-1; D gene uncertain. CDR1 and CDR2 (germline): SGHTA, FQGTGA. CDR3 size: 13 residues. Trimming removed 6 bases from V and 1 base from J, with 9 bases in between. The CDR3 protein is CASRATANTEAFF. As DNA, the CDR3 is TGTGCCAGCAGGGCAACTGCGAACACTGAAGCTTTCTTT.

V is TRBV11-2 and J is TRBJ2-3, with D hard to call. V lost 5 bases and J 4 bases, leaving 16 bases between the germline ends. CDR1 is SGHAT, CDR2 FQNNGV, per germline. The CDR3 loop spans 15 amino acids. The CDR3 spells CASSPGSLLPDTQYF. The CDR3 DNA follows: TGTGCCAGCAGCCCTGGGTCCCTCCTGCCAGATACGCAGTATTTT.

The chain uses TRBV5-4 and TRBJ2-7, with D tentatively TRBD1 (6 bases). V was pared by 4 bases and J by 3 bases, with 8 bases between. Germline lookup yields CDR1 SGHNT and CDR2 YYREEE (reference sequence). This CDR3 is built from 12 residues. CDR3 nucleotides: TGTGCCAGCAGCCCACAGGGCTACGAGCAGTACTTC. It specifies CASSPQGYEQYF. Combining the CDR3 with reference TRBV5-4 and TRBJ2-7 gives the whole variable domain ETGVTQSPTHLIKTRGQQVTLRCSSQSGHNTVSWYQQALGQGPQFIFQYYREEENGRGNFPPRFSGLQFPNYSSELNVNALELDDSALYLCASSPQGYEQYFGPGTRLTVT.

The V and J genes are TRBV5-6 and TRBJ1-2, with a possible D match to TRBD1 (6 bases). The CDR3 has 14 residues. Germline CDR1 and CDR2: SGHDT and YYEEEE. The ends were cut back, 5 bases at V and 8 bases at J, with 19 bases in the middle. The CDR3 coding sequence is TGTGCCAGCAGTTTAGACAGGCAGGCTCACGGCTACACCTTC. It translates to CASSLDRQAHGYTF. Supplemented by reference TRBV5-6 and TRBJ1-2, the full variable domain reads DAGVTQSPTHLIKTRGQQVTLRCSPKSGHDTVSWYQQALGQGPQFIFQYYEEEERQRGNFPDRFSGHQFPNYSSELNVNALLLGDSALYLCASSLDRQAHGYTFGSGTRLTVV.

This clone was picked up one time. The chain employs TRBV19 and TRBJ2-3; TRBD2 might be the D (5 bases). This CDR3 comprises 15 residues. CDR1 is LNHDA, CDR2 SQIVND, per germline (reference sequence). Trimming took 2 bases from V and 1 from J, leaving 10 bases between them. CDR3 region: CASSIWTGGTDTQYF. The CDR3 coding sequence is TGTGCCAGTAGTATATGGACTGGGGGCACAGATACGCAGTATTTT.

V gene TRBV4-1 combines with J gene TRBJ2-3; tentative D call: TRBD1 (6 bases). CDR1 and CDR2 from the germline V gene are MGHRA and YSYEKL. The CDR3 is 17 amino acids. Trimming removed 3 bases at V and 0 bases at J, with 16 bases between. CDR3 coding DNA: TGCGCCAGCAGCCATCTCGGACAGACCCCTAGCACAGATACGCAGTATTTT. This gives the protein CASSHLGQTPSTDTQYF.

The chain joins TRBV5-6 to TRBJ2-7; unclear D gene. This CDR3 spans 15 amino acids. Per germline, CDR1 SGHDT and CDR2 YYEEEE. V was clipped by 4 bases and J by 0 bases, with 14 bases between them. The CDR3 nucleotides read TGTGCCAGCAGCCAACCTCAGAGGATCTCCTACGAGCAGTACTTC. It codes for CASSQPQRISYEQYF. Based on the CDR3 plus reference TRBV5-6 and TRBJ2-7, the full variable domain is DAGVTQSPTHLIKTRGQQVTLRCSPKSGHDTVSWYQQALGQGPQFIFQYYEEEERQRGNFPDRFSGHQFPNYSSELNVNALLLGDSALYLCASSQPQRISYEQYFGPGTRLTVT.

CDR3 in DNA: TGTGCCAGCAGCTTGAGGGCGGGCTTCCGTGACGTGTTTTTT. This gives the protein CASSLRAGFRDVFF. The genes are TRBV11-2 and TRBJ1-4; D uncertain. Germline lookup yields CDR1 SGHAT and CDR2 FQNNGV. CDR3 length: 14 residues. V gave up 3 bases and J gave up 15 bases, with 20 bases separating them.

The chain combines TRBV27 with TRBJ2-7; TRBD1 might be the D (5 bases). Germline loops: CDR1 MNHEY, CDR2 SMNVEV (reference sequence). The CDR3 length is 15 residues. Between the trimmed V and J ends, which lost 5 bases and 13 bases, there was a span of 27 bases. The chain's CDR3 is CASSPATRQPTLQYF. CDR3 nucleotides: TGTGCCAGCAGTCCCGCAACACGACAGCCAACTCTTCAATACTTC.

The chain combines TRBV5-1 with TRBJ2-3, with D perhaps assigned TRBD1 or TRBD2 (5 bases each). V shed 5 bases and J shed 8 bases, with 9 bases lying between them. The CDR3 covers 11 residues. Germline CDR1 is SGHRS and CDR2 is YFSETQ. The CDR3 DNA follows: TGCGCCAGCAGTCGGGACCTTACGCAGTATTTT. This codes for CASSRDLTQYF.

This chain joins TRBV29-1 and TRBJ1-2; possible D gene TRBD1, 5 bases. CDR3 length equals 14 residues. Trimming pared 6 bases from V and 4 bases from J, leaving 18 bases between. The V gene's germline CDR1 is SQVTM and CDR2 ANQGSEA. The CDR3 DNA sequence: TGCAGCGTACACAATCGGGACGGAGTCTATGGCTACACCTTC. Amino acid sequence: CSVHNRDGVYGYTF.

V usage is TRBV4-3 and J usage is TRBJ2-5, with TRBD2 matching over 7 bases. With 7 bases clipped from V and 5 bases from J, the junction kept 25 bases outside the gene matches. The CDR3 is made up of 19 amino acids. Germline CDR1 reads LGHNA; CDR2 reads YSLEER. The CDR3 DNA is TGCGCCAGCAAAGCCCCCCAAGAAGACGGGGGGAGGGCTAAGGAGACCCAGTACTTC. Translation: CASKAPQEDGGRAKETQYF.

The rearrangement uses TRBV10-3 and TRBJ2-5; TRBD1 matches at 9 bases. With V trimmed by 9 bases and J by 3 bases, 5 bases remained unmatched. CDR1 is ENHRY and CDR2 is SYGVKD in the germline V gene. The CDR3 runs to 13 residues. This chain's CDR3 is CAIGTGSEETQYF. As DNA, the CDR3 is TGTGCCATTGGGACAGGGAGTGAAGAGACCCAGTACTTC.

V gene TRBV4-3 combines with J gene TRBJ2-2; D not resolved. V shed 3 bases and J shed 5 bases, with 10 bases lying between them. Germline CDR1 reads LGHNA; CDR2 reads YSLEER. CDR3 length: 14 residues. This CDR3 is CASSQVLRTGELFF. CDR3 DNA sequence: TGCGCCAGCAGCCAGGTTCTCAGAACCGGGGAGCTGTTTTTT.

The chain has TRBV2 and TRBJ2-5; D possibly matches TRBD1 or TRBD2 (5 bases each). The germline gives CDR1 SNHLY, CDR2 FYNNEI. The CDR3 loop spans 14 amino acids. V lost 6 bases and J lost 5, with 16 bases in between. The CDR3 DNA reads TGTGCCAGCAGGAAATACCAGGGACGGGAGACCCAGTACTTC. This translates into CASRKYQGRETQYF.

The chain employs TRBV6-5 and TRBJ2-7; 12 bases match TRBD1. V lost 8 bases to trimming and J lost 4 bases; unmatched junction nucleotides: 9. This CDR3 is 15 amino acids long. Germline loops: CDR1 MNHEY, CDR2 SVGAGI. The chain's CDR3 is CASRSGTGGVYEQYF. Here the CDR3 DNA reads TGTGCCAGCCGGTCCGGGACAGGGGGCGTTTACGAGCAGTACTTC.

DNA of the CDR3: TGTGCCACCACGTCGGACAGGGTGGAAAAACTGTTTTTT. Protein: CATTSDRVEKLFF. This chain uses TRBV15 with TRBJ1-4, with 8 bases matching TRBD1. J was trimmed by 8 bases and V by 7 bases; bases with no gene match: 6. Germline V gives CDR1 LNHNV, CDR2 YYDKDF (reference sequence). The CDR3 covers 13 residues. Filled out from reference TRBV15 and TRBJ1-4, the complete variable domain reads DAMVIQNPRYQVTQFGKPVTLSCSQTLNHNVMYWYQQKSSQAPKLLFHYYDKDFNNEADTPDNFQSRRPNTSFCFLDIRSPGLGDTAMYLCATTSDRVEKLFFGSGTQLSVL.

In nucleotides, the CDR3 is TGTGCCAGCAGGGGTGGGACTAGCGGGAGGACCAGACCCTACGAGCAGTACTTC. This codes for CASRGGTSGRTRPYEQYF. The chain links TRBV28 to TRBJ2-7, with TRBD2 matching over 15 bases. CDR3 length equals 18 residues. Germline CDR1 MDHEN, CDR2 SYDVKM. After removal of 6 bases from V and 2 bases from J, the junction contained 11 bases not matched to a gene.

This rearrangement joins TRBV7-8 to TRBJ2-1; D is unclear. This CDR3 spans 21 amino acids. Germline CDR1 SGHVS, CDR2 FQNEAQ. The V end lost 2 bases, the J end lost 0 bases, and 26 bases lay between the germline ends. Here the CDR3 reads CASSLQGGPGRPEVSYNEQFF. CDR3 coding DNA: TGTGCCAGCAGCTTACAAGGTGGCCCGGGCAGACCAGAGGTCTCCTACAATGAGCAGTTCTTC. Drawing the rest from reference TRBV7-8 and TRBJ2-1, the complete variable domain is GAGVSQSPRYKVAKRGQDVALRCDPISGHVSLFWYQQALGQGPEFLTYFQNEAQLDKSGLPSDRFFAERPEGSVSTLKIQRTQQEDSAVYLCASSLQGGPGRPEVSYNEQFFGPGTRLTVL.

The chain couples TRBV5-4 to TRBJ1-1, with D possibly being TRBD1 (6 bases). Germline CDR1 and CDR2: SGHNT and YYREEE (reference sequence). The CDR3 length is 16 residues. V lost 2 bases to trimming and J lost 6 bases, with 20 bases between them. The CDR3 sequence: CASSLMGALGVAEAFF. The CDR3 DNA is TGTGCCAGCAGCTTAATGGGGGCGCTTGGGGTGGCTGAAGCTTTCTTT.

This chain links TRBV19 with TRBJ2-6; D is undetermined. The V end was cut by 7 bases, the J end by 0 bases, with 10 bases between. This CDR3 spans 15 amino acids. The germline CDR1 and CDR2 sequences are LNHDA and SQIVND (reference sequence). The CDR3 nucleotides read TGTGCCAGTACCAGGACGGTCTCTGGGGCCAACGTCCTGACTTTC. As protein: CASTRTVSGANVLTF.

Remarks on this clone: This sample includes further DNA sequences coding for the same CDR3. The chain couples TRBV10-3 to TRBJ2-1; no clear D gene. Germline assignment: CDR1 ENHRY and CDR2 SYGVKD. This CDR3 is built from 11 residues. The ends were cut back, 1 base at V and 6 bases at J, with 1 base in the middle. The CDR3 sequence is CAISEFNEQFF. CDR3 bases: TGTGCCATCAGTGAGTTCAATGAGCAGTTCTTC.

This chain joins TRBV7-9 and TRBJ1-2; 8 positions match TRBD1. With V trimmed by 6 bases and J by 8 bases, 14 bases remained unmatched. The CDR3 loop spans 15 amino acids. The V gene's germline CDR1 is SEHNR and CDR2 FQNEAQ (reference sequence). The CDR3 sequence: CASRPGGQGAQGYTF. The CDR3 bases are TGTGCCAGCAGACCTGGGGGGCAGGGGGCACAAGGCTACACCTTC.

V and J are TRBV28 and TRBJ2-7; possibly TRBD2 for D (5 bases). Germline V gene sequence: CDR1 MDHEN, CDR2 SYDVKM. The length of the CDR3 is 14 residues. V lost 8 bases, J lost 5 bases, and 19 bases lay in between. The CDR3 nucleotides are TGTGCCAGCCTCCTTGGACTCCCCTGGGACGAGCAGTACTTC. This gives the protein CASLLGLPWDEQYF.

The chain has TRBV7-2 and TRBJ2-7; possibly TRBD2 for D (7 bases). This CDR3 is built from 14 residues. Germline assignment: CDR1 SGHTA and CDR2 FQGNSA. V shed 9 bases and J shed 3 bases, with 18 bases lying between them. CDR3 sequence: CASSGTSGGYEQYF. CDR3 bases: TGTGCCAGTTCTGGGACATCGGGAGGCTACGAGCAGTACTTC.